What follows are 16 T cell receptor beta chains derived from one specimen sequenced in a study of shared clonotypes between healthy human individuals. Assay used: immunoSEQ multiplex PCR; TCRdb lists only in-frame clones, some missing. The sample holds 1,500,000 or so clones; roughly 96% are singletons and the top ten take more than 0.9%. The sample comprised naive CD4+ T cells sorted from blood. Subset described: CD45RA+ positively selected. The source is a man aged 25 to 45 in good health.

The V gene is TRBV5-1, the J gene TRBJ1-1; no definite D call. Germline V gene data show CDR1 as SGHRS and CDR2 as YFSETQ. Trimming pared 0 bases from V and 5 bases from J, leaving 8 bases between. The CDR3 totals 13 residues. The CDR3 reads CASSLDEETEAFF. CDR3 coding DNA: TGCGCCAGCAGCTTGGATGAGGAGACTGAAGCTTTCTTT.

J is TRBJ1-2 and V is TRBV28; D gene ambiguous. V lost 6 bases and J 2 bases, leaving 16 bases between the germline ends. Germline CDR1 MDHEN, CDR2 SYDVKM. This CDR3 region has 15 residues. CDR3 DNA: TGTGCCAGCAGGCCCCGTCCTGATCTAAACTATGGCTACACCTTC. Translating it yields CASRPRPDLNYGYTF.

The chain joins TRBV10-1 to TRBJ2-1; D uncertain. This CDR3 is 16 amino acids long. V lost 1 base to trimming and J lost 6 bases, with 16 bases between them. Germline V gene sequence: CDR1 WNHNN, CDR2 SYGVQD (reference sequence). CDR3 bases: TGCGCCAGCAGTGAGTTTATAGGGCTCCACGGCAATGAGCAGTTCTTC. This sequence encodes CASSEFIGLHGNEQFF.

The chain employs TRBV5-4 and TRBJ2-7, with D hard to call. Trimming cost V 0 bases and J 4 bases, with 20 bases left between them. The CDR3 consists of 17 residues. The germline V gene has CDR1 SGHNT and CDR2 YYREEE (reference sequence). The CDR3 region is CASSLAGSETRRYEQYF. The CDR3 DNA sequence: TGTGCCAGCAGCTTGGCCGGGTCAGAAACCCGACGATACGAGCAGTACTTC.

The chain combines TRBV6-5 with TRBJ1-5, with D unclear. Germline lookup yields CDR1 MNHEY and CDR2 SVGAGI. Deletions cut 0 bases from V and 6 bases from J, with 9 bases between. The CDR3 length is 14 residues. CDR3 nucleotides: TGTGCCAGCAGTTACTCGATCGTTGGTCAGCCCCAGCATTTT. It yields the protein CASSYSIVGQPQHF.

The rearrangement joins TRBV28 to TRBJ1-5, with TRBD1 identical over 7 bases. The CDR3 is made up of 18 amino acids. Losses at the gene ends were 3 bases for V and 6 bases for J; bases not matched to a gene: 17. Germline CDR1 reads MDHEN; CDR2 reads SYDVKM. CDR3 amino acids: CASSFFRFRGRGGQPQHF. DNA of the CDR3: TGTGCCAGCAGTTTTTTTCGTTTTCGTGGCAGGGGGGGTCAGCCCCAGCATTTT.

The rearrangement uses TRBV2 and TRBJ1-2; D is ambiguous. Germline V gene sequence: CDR1 SNHLY, CDR2 FYNNEI. The CDR3 contains 13 residues. V lost 4 bases to trimming and J lost 3 bases, with 9 bases between them. CDR3 coding DNA: TGTGCCAGCAGTGTCAAAAGGGACTATGGCTACACCTTC. Translation: CASSVKRDYGYTF.

CDR3: CAWRRAGSSYEQYF. The CDR3 DNA reads TGTGCCTGGAGAAGGGCCGGGAGTTCCTACGAGCAGTACTTC. The rearrangement links TRBV30 to TRBJ2-7, with D tentatively TRBD2 (6 bases). With 3 bases removed from V and 1 base from J, the gap between germline ends came to 13 bases. The CDR3 is 14 amino acids. Germline loops: CDR1 GTSNPN, CDR2 SVGIG (reference sequence). The complete variable domain, with remaining parts taken from reference TRBV30 and TRBJ2-7, reads SQTIHQWPATLVQPVGSPLSLECTVEGTSNPNLYWYRQAAGRGLQLLFYSVGIGQISSEVPQNLSASRPQDRQFILSSKKLLLSDSGFYLCAWRRAGSSYEQYFGPGTRLTVT.

To note about this clone: The same CDR3 also results from other DNA sequences found in this sample. The rearrangement uses TRBV2 and TRBJ1-2; 7 positions agree with TRBD1. V was pared by 5 bases and J by 2 bases, with 2 bases of the junction left unmatched. Germline values: CDR1 SNHLY, CDR2 FYNNEI. The CDR3 has 13 amino acids. Here the CDR3 DNA reads TGTGCCAGCAGTAGGGACAGCAACTATGGCTACACCTTC. Its protein product is CASSRDSNYGYTF.

The chain links TRBV18 to TRBJ2-7, with TRBD2 matching 10 bases. V lost 5 bases to trimming and J lost 7 bases; unmatched junction nucleotides: 11. Germline V lookup: CDR1 KGHSH, CDR2 LQKENI. This CDR3 has 15 residues. CDR3: CASSIKREGPGEQYF. CDR3 bases: TGTGCCAGCTCAATTAAGCGGGAGGGGCCTGGGGAGCAGTACTTC.

The CDR3 protein is CASSKVKIEHRFEAFF. The CDR3 DNA is TGTGCCAGCAGCAAAGTAAAGATTGAACACAGGTTTGAAGCTTTCTTT. V is TRBV21-1 and J is TRBJ1-1; the table's D call of TRBD1 was not tested on the DNA. TRBV21-1 is a pseudogene. The CDR3 runs to 16 residues.

A remark on this clone: The sample carries other DNA sequences with the same CDR3. This chain joins TRBV27 and TRBJ2-7; D assignment may be TRBD1 or TRBD2 (5 bases each). Trimming left V 2 bases short and J 1 base short, with 6 bases between. The CDR3 contains 13 residues. Germline lookup yields CDR1 MNHEY and CDR2 SMNVEV (reference sequence). DNA for the CDR3: TGTGCCAGCAGTTTAGGGGGATCCTACGAGCAGTACTTC. It translates to CASSLGGSYEQYF.

The rearrangement links TRBV18 to TRBJ2-2; TRBD1 is a possible D gene (6 bases). Germline loops: CDR1 KGHSH, CDR2 LQKENI. Deletions cut 3 bases from V and 3 bases from J, with 11 bases between. The length of the CDR3 is 15 residues. The CDR3 is CASSPGTPDTGELFF. CDR3 coding DNA: TGTGCCAGCTCACCCGGGACACCAGACACCGGGGAGCTGTTTTTT.

The chain is built from TRBV2 and TRBJ2-7; D perhaps matches TRBD2 (5 bases). This CDR3 has 14 amino acids. V shed 4 bases and J shed 0 bases, with 10 bases lying between them. CDR1 and CDR2 from the germline V gene are SNHLY and FYNNEI. In DNA form, the CDR3 reads TGTGCCAGCAGTGCGAGCGGAAGCTCCTACGAGCAGTACTTC. Its translation: CASSASGSSYEQYF. Drawing the rest from reference TRBV2 and TRBJ2-7, the complete variable domain is EPEVTQTPSHQVTQMGQEVILRCVPISNHLYFYWYRQILGQKVEFLVSFYNNEISEKSEIFDDQFSVERPDGSNFTLKIRSTKLEDSAMYFCASSASGSSYEQYFGPGTRLTVT.

This clone appeared a single time. This chain connects TRBV5-4 to TRBJ2-3; 10 nucleotides line up with TRBD2. The CDR3 covers 15 residues. Unmatched junction bases numbered 3, after V lost 4 bases and J lost 1 base. Germline assignment: CDR1 SGHNT and CDR2 YYREEE (reference sequence). CDR3 DNA sequence: TGTGCCAGCAGCCACGGACTAGCGGGCACAGATACGCAGTATTTT. It translates to CASSHGLAGTDTQYF.

This rearrangement joins TRBV5-1 to TRBJ2-3; D gene unclear. Deletions cut 4 bases from V and 3 bases from J, with 15 bases between. Per the germline V gene, CDR1 is SGHRS and CDR2 is YFSETQ. The CDR3 length is 15 residues. CDR3 amino acids: CASSPFKGKTDTQYF. CDR3 bases: TGCGCCAGCAGCCCGTTTAAAGGAAAAACAGATACGCAGTATTTT.